These 7 T cell receptor beta chains came from one sample sequenced in a study of blood T cell repertoires in COVID-19. Sequencing used immunoSEQ multiplex PCR; TCRdb keeps in-frame clones, though not all of them. The sample consists of about 20,000 clones, over 70% of them appearing once. The sequenced sample was peripheral blood. The receptors come from a human donor in a cohort sampled during active COVID-19.

This clone was observed a handful of times. V and J are TRBV7-2 and TRBJ1-6; 7 nucleotides line up with TRBD1. The V and J ends lost 2 bases and 4 bases, in that order; junction bases with no gene match: 5. The germline gives CDR1 SGHTA, CDR2 FQGNSA. The CDR3 is 16 residues long. Here the CDR3 reads CASSLSTGYYNSPLHF. The CDR3 DNA is TGTGCCAGCAGCTTATCGACAGGGTATTATAATTCACCCCTCCACTTT.

This chain connects TRBV21-1 to TRBJ1-5. TRBV21-1 is listed as a pseudogene. The CDR3 is 16 residues long. The CDR3, as DNA: TGTGCCAGCAGCAAGACCGGGAGTGGGGGTAATCAGCCCCAGCATTTT. Protein product: CASSKTGSGGNQPQHF.

The chain uses TRBV5-1 and TRBJ2-2, with TRBD1 as a possible D gene (5 bases). The CDR3 loop spans 15 amino acids. Per the germline V gene, CDR1 is SGHRS and CDR2 is YFSETQ. The germline V and J ends were trimmed by 0 bases and 0 bases, with 6 bases remaining between them. CDR3 amino acids: CASSLDRPNTGELFF. CDR3 sequence (DNA): TGCGCCAGCAGCTTGGACAGGCCGAACACCGGGGAGCTGTTTTTT. The full variable domain, completed using reference TRBV5-1 and TRBJ2-2, is KAGVTQTPRYLIKTRGQQVTLSCSPISGHRSVSWYQQTPGQGLQFLFEYFSETQRNKGNFPGRFSGRQFSNSRSEMNVSTLELGDSALYLCASSLDRPNTGELFFGEGSRLTVL.

The table lists this clone with a few counts. Other DNA variants within this sample encode the same CDR3. The V gene is TRBV28, the J gene TRBJ2-2, with 9 bases lining up with TRBD2. This CDR3 is built from 16 residues. Germline-derived CDR1 and CDR2 are MDHEN and SYDVKM. The V and J ends lost 6 bases and 4 bases, in that order; junction bases with no gene match: 9. In nucleotides, the CDR3 is TGTGCCAGCAGGGCGGGAGGGCGAGCGGCCACCGGGGAGCTGTTTTTT. Translation gives CASRAGGRAATGELFF.

The chain carries TRBV20-1 and TRBJ2-5; D may be TRBD2 (5 bases). This CDR3 contains 18 residues. Deletions cut 3 bases from V and 3 bases from J, with 26 bases between. Germline V lookup: CDR1 DFQATT, CDR2 SNEGSKA (reference sequence). Here the CDR3 reads CSASIRIGRDRGKETQYF. In DNA, the CDR3 is TGCAGTGCTAGTATTAGGATAGGCCGGGATAGAGGAAAAGAGACCCAGTACTTC.

This chain uses TRBV28 with TRBJ2-3, with D perhaps TRBD2 (6 bases). Germline values: CDR1 MDHEN, CDR2 SYDVKM. The CDR3 sequence is 15 residues long. Trimming took off 2 bases at V and 1 base at J, with 10 bases between the two ends. The DNA for the CDR3 is TGTGCCAGCAGTTTACGCGGGGCGGGCACAGATACGCAGTATTTT. Translating gives CASSLRGAGTDTQYF.

This clone has just a few counts. The chain links TRBV27 to TRBJ2-1; TRBD2 aligns across 7 bases. The CDR3 has 15 amino acids. V lost 7 bases, J lost 9 bases, and 15 bases stayed unmatched. Looked up from germline, CDR1 is MNHEY and CDR2 is SMNVEV (reference sequence). The CDR3 sequence is CASTFGGGGNVEQFF. CDR3 coding DNA: TGTGCCAGCACTTTTGGGGGGGGAGGGAATGTTGAGCAGTTCTTC.